Shown below are 11 T cell receptor beta chains from a single sample sequenced in a study of shared clonotypes between healthy human individuals. Profiled with immunoSEQ multiplex PCR; TCRdb holds only in-frame clones, not every one. The table has about 2.3 million clones, approximately 90% seen once. Sequencing input: naive CD4+ T cells from PBMCs. Documented subset: CD45RA+ positively selected. These receptors were obtained from a man between 18 and 35 years old in good health. Some clones in this sample may be carry-over from other donors' samples.

J is TRBJ1-1 and V is TRBV6-5, with TRBD1 as a possible D gene (6 bases). Trimming removed 6 bases from V and 5 bases from J, with 16 bases in between. Germline V CDR1 and CDR2: MNHEY, SVGAGI. The CDR3 contains 14 residues. CDR3 region: CASSQTGLPTEAFF. The CDR3 coding sequence is TGTGCCAGCAGCCAGACAGGCCTTCCGACTGAAGCTTTCTTT.

The chain links TRBV12-5 to TRBJ2-7; 9 nucleotides match TRBD1. The V and J ends lost 1 base and 7 bases, in that order; junction bases with no gene match: 11. The V gene's germline CDR1 is LGHNT and CDR2 FRNRAP. CDR3 length: 16 residues. The DNA for the CDR3 is TGTGCTAGTGGTTTGGGCCCCCCGGGACAGGGATATGAGCAGTACTTC. Protein sequence: CASGLGPPGQGYEQYF.

This chain connects TRBV9 to TRBJ2-1; 10 bases line up with TRBD2. The germline V gene encodes CDR1 SGDLS and CDR2 YYNGEE. The CDR3 sequence is 17 residues long. The junction had 8 bases not matched to a gene; V was cut back by 3 bases and J by 2 bases. The CDR3 region has the DNA TGTGCCAGCAGCGCCCCGTCTAGCGGGAGAACCTACAATGAGCAGTTCTTC. Translation: CASSAPSSGRTYNEQFF.

This clone has just one count. The V and J genes are TRBV23-1 and TRBJ1-2; TRBD1 aligns across 7 bases. TRBV23-1 falls under the ORF class, with uncertain function. The junction had 3 bases not matched to a gene; V was cut back by 3 bases and J by 2 bases. This CDR3 is 14 amino acids long. The chain's CDR3 is CASSQGQMNYGYTF. In DNA form, the CDR3 reads TGCGCCAGCAGTCAGGGACAGATGAACTATGGCTACACCTTC.

The chain recombines TRBV6-5 with TRBJ2-7; D unresolved. This CDR3 is built from 13 residues. Looked up from germline, CDR1 is MNHEY and CDR2 is SVGAGI. Trimming left V 2 bases short and J 2 bases short, with 7 bases between. Here the CDR3 DNA reads TGTGCCAGCAGTTACCCCCCGCCCTACGAGCAGTACTTC. It specifies CASSYPPPYEQYF.

The chain joins TRBV28 to TRBJ2-1; TRBD2 matches 13 bases. In germline, CDR1 is MDHEN, CDR2 SYDVKM. V lost 3 bases and J lost 6; bases outside the gene matches: 14. The CDR3 has 19 residues. CDR3 nucleotide sequence: TGTGCCAGCAGTTTCCCAAGGACTAGCGGGAGCTCGAGGTCCAATGAGCAGTTCTTC. This translates into CASSFPRTSGSSRSNEQFF.

CDR3 sequence: CASSSSSGPTPDTQYF. DNA of the CDR3: TGTGCCAGCAGCTCATCTAGCGGTCCCACCCCCGATACGCAGTATTTT. This chain links TRBV7-2 with TRBJ2-3, with 7 nucleotides matching TRBD2. This CDR3 has 16 amino acids. From germline, CDR1 is SGHTA and CDR2 FQGNSA. V was clipped by 4 bases and J by 6 bases; unmatched bases: 13.

The CDR3 protein is CASSDSGAQETQYF. The CDR3 DNA follows: TGCGCCAGCAGTGACTCGGGGGCCCAAGAGACCCAGTACTTC. This chain connects TRBV10-2 to TRBJ2-5, with D perhaps matching TRBD1 or TRBD2 (6 bases each). V was trimmed by 3 bases and J by 1 base, leaving 9 bases between them. The CDR3 loop spans 14 amino acids. CDR1 and CDR2 (germline): WSHSY, SAAADI.

This clone was observed once. The chain couples TRBV25-1 to TRBJ1-6; no clear D gene. Trimming took 3 bases from V and 10 from J, leaving 25 bases between them. CDR3 length equals 18 residues. Germline CDR1 reads MGHDK; CDR2 reads SYGVNS. The CDR3 is CASSDSSRASNLYSPLHF. CDR3 DNA: TGTGCCAGCAGTGATTCAAGCCGGGCCTCGAATCTTTACTCACCCCTCCACTTT.

This sequence joins TRBV19 and TRBJ2-2; D tentatively reads TRBD1 or TRBD2 (5 bases each). V lost 7 bases and J lost 0, with 12 bases in between. The CDR3 consists of 15 residues. Germline-derived CDR1 and CDR2 are LNHDA and SQIVND (reference sequence). The CDR3 DNA reads TGTGCCAGTACCCCGGGACGCTCGAACACCGGGGAGCTGTTTTTT. As protein: CASTPGRSNTGELFF.

The rearrangement links TRBV28 to TRBJ2-5; tentative D call: TRBD1 (6 bases). Germline values: CDR1 MDHEN, CDR2 SYDVKM. With 3 bases removed from V and 5 bases from J, the gap between germline ends came to 10 bases. This CDR3 has 13 amino acids. The CDR3 DNA reads as TGTGCCAGCAGTTTTAGTGACAGGGAGACCCAGTACTTC. Translated, it gives CASSFSDRETQYF.